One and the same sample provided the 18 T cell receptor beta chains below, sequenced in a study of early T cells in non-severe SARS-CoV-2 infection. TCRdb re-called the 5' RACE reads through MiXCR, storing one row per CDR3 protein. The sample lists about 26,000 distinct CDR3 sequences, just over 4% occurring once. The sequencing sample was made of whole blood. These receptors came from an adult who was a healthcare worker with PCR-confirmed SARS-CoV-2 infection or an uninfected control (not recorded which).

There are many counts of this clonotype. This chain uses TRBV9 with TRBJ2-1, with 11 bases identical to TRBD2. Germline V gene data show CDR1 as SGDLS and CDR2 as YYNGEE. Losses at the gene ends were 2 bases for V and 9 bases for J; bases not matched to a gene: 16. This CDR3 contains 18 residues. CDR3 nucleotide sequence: TGTGCCAGCAGCGTTCGAGAAGTTAGTCTAGCGGGAGGAGGTGAGCAGTTCTTC. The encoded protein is CASSVREVSLAGGGEQFF. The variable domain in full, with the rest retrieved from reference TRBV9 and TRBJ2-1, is DSGVTQTPKHLITATGQRVTLRCSPRSGDLSVYWYQQSLDQGLQFLIQYYNGEERAKGNILERFSAQQFPDLHSELNLSSLELGDSALYFCASSVREVSLAGGGEQFFGPGTRLTVL.

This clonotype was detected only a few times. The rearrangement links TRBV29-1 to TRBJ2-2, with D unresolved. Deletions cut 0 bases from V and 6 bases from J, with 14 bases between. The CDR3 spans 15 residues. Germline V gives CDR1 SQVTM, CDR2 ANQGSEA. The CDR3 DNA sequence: TGCAGCGTTGAAGATCGAATAAAGTATCCCGGGGAGCTGTTTTTT. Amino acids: CSVEDRIKYPGELFF.

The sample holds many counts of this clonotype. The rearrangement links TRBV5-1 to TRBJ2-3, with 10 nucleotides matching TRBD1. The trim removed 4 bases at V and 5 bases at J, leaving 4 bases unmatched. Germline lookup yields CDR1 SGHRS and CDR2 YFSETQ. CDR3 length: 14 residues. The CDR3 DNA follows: TGCGCCAGCAGCGGACAGGGGGATAAAGATACGCAGTATTTT. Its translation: CASSGQGDKDTQYF.

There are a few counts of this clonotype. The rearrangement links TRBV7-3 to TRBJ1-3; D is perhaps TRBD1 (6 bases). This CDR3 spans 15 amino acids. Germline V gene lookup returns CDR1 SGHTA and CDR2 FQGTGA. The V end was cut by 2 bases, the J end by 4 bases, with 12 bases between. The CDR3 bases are TGTGCCAGCAGCTTAGGGCAGGGGAAAGGAAACACCATATATTTT. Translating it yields CASSLGQGKGNTIYF.

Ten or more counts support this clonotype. CDR3 loop: CASSLVLTSGRIDTQYF. In nucleotides, the CDR3 is TGTGCCAGCAGCTTAGTGTTGACTAGCGGGAGAATAGATACGCAGTATTTT. This rearrangement joins TRBV7-2 to TRBJ2-3, with 12 bases matching TRBD2. CDR3 length: 17 amino acids. V lost 1 base to trimming and J lost 5 bases; unmatched junction nucleotides: 7. From germline, CDR1 is SGHTA and CDR2 FQGNSA.

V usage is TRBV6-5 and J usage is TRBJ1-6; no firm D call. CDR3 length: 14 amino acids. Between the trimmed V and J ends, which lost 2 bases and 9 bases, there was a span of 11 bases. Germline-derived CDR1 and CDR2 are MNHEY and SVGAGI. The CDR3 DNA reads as TGTGCCAGCAGTTACGAGGGAGAAGTTTCACCCCTCCACTTT. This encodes CASSYEGEVSPLHF.

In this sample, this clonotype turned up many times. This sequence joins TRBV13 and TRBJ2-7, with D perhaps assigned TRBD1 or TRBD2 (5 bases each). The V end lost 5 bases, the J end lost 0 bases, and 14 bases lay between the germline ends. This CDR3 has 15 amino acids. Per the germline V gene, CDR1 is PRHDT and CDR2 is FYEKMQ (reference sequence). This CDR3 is CASSPLTDYSYEQYF. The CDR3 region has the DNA TGTGCCAGCAGCCCCTTGACAGACTACTCCTACGAGCAGTACTTC. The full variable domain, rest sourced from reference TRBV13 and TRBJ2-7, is AAGVIQSPRHLIKEKRETATLKCYPIPRHDTVYWYQQGPGQDPQFLISFYEKMQSDKGSIPDRFSAQQFSDYHSELNMSSLELGDSALYFCASSPLTDYSYEQYFGPGTRLTVT.

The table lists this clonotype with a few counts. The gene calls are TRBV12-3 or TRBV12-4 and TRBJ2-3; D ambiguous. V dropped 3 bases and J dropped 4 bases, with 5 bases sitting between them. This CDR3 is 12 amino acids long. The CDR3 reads CASSFRPDTQYF. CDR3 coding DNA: TGTGCCAGCAGTTTTCGCCCAGATACGCAGTATTTT.

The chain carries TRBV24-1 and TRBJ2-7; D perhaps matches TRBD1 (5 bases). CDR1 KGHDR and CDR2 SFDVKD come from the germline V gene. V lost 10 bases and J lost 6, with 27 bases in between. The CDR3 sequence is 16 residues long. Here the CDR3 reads CATEAGLRASYSEQYF. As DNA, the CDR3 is TGTGCCACTGAGGCAGGGCTCAGGGCCTCATATTCCGAGCAGTACTTC.

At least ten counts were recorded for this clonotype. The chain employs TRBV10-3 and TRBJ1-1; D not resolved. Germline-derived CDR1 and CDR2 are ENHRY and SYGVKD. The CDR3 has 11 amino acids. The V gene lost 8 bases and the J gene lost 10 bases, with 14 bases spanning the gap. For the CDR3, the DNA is TGTGCCATCGGAGGAGGAGGCGCAGCTTTCTTT. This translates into CAIGGGGAAFF.

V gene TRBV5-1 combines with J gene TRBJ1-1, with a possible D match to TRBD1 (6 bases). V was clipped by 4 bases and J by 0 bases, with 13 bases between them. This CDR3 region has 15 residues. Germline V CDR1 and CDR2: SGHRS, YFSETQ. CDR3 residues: CASSPRDNMNTEAFF. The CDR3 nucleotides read TGCGCCAGCAGCCCCCGGGACAACATGAACACTGAAGCTTTCTTT.

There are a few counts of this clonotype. The CDR3 protein is CASSAWIADSYEQYF. The CDR3 DNA is TGTGCCAGCTCAGCTTGGATAGCAGACTCCTACGAGCAGTACTTC. This rearrangement joins TRBV7-6 to TRBJ2-7; unclear D gene. V lost 8 bases, J lost 0 bases, and 17 bases lay in between. Germline assignment: CDR1 SGHVS and CDR2 FNYEAQ. There are 15 residues in the CDR3.

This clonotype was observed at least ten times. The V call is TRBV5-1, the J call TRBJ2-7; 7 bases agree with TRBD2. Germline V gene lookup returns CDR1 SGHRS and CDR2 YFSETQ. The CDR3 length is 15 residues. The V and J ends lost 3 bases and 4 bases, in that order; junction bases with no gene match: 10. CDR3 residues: CASSSVAGAGYEQYF. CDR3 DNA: TGCGCCAGCAGCTCCGTCGCGGGAGCGGGTTACGAGCAGTACTTC.

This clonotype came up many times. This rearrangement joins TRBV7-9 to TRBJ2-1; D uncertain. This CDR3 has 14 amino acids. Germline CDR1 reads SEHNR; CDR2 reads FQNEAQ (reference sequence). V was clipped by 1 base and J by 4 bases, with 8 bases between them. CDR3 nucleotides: TGTGCCAGCAGCTTAGAGGACGGTTACAATGAGCAGTTCTTC. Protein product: CASSLEDGYNEQFF.

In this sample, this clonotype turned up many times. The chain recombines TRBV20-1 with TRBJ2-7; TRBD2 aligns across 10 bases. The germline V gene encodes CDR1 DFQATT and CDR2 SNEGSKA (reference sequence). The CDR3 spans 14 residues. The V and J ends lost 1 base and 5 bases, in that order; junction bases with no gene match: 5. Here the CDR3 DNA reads TGCAGTGCTAGAGGCTGGCTAGCGGGGGACGAGCAGTACTTC. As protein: CSARGWLAGDEQYF.

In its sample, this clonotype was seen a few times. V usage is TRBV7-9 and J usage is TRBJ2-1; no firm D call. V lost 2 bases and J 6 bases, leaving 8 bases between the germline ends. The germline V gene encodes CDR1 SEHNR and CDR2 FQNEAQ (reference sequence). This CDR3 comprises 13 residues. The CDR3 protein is CASSLPPSNEQFF. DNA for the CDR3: TGTGCCAGCAGCTTACCACCCAGCAATGAGCAGTTCTTC.

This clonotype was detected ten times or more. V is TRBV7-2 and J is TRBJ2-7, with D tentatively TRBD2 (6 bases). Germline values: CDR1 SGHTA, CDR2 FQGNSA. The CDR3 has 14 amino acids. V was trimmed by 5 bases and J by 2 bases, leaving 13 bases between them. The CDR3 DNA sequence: TGTGCCAGCAGCCCCTGGGACTTAGCCTACGAGCAGTACTTC. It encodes CASSPWDLAYEQYF.

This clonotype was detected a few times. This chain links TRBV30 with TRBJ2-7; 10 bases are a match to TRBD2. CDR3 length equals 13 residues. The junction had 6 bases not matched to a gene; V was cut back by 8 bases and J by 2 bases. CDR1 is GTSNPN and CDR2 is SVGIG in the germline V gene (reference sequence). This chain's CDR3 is CASKREGPYEQYF. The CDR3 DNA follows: TGTGCCAGTAAGCGGGAGGGACCCTACGAGCAGTACTTC.